Below, 18 T cell receptor beta chains from the same sample are listed, as sequenced in a study of blood T cell repertoires in COVID-19. The data were produced by immunoSEQ multiplex PCR, yet TCRdb's version contains in-frame clones alone and is incomplete. The table includes about 310,000 clones, 85% detected once. The specimen was PBMCs or T cells enriched from blood (not recorded which). All receptors derive from a woman in her thirties who had been exposed to COVID-19.

The chain links TRBV25-1 to TRBJ1-6; unclear D gene. Germline V CDR1 and CDR2: MGHDK, SYGVNS. Trimming took off 7 bases at V and 10 bases at J, with 5 bases between the two ends. This CDR3 spans 10 amino acids. The CDR3 protein is CASTSSPLHF. CDR3 DNA: TGTGCCAGCACAAGCTCACCCCTCCACTTT.

The chain recombines TRBV28 with TRBJ1-4; 8 bases are a match to TRBD1. CDR3 length equals 14 residues. The V gene end was trimmed by 5 bases and the J gene end by 4 bases; junction bases not matched to a gene: 3. Germline V gene data show CDR1 as MDHEN and CDR2 as SYDVKM. CDR3 sequence reads: CASSPGQVNEKLFF. CDR3 bases: TGTGCCAGCAGTCCGGGACAGGTTAATGAAAAACTGTTTTTT.

The gene calls are TRBV7-8 and TRBJ2-3; TRBD2 matches 9 bases. The CDR3 runs 17 residues. Germline V CDR1 and CDR2: SGHVS, FQNEAQ. The trim removed 3 bases at V and 0 bases at J, leaving 7 bases unmatched. The chain's CDR3 is CASSFDERGASTDTQYF. The CDR3 region has the DNA TGTGCCAGCAGCTTTGATGAGCGGGGGGCCAGCACAGATACGCAGTATTTT.

This chain uses TRBV3-1 (or the pseudogene TRBV3-2) with TRBJ2-5; D possibly corresponds to TRBD2 (7 bases). Trimming cost V 4 bases and J 2 bases, with 14 bases left between them. The CDR3 contains 15 residues. Per the germline V gene, CDR1 is LGHDT and CDR2 is YNNKEL (reference sequence). The CDR3 sequence: CASSLRRGAQETQYF. For the CDR3, the DNA is TGTGCCAGCAGCCTGCGACGGGGGGCTCAAGAGACCCAGTACTTC.

The chain is built from TRBV2 and TRBJ2-3; D is unclear. Germline V gene lookup returns CDR1 SNHLY and CDR2 FYNNEI. Trimming removed 4 bases from V and 2 bases from J, with 4 bases in between. This CDR3 has 12 amino acids. This chain's CDR3 is CASSGLTDTQYF. The CDR3 DNA reads as TGTGCCAGCAGTGGACTCACAGATACGCAGTATTTT. Based on the CDR3 plus reference TRBV2 and TRBJ2-3, the full variable domain is EPEVTQTPSHQVTQMGQEVILRCVPISNHLYFYWYRQILGQKVEFLVSFYNNEISEKSEIFDDQFSVERPDGSNFTLKIRSTKLEDSAMYFCASSGLTDTQYFGPGTRLTVL.

This clone was detected only a few times. The chain links TRBV2 to TRBJ2-7; possible D gene TRBD2, 6 bases. The germline V and J ends were trimmed by 9 bases and 4 bases, with 25 bases remaining between them. CDR1 and CDR2 from the germline V gene are SNHLY and FYNNEI. CDR3 size: 16 residues. CDR3 in amino acids: CASRVVGGSKLYEQYF. The CDR3 nucleotides are TGTGCCAGTAGGGTGGTTGGGGGGAGTAAGTTGTACGAGCAGTACTTC.

This chain joins TRBV14 and TRBJ1-2, with no clear D. V lost 4 bases to trimming and J lost 4 bases, with 10 bases between them. In germline, CDR1 is SGHDN, CDR2 FVKESK. CDR3 length: 13 residues. This CDR3 reads CASSRTDFYGYTF. CDR3 nucleotides: TGTGCCAGCAGCCGGACTGATTTCTATGGCTACACCTTC.

The chain uses TRBV7-2 and TRBJ1-1, with 10 bases matching TRBD1. The J segment lost 1 base and the V segment lost 6 bases, leaving 2 bases of the junction unmatched. Per the germline V gene, CDR1 is SGHTA and CDR2 is FQGNSA. CDR3 length equals 14 residues. The CDR3 sequence: CASRTGGGNTEAFF. The DNA for the CDR3 is TGTGCCAGCAGGACAGGGGGCGGGAACACTGAAGCTTTCTTT.

CDR3: CASSLNEDTQYF. The DNA for the CDR3 is TGTGCCAGCAGCCTTAATGAGGATACGCAGTATTTT. The chain is built from TRBV12-3 or TRBV12-4 and TRBJ2-3, with D hard to call. V lost 6 bases and J 6 bases, leaving 10 bases between the germline ends. The CDR3 loop spans 12 amino acids.

The chain links TRBV5-4 to TRBJ2-7; 10 bases match TRBD2. V was pared by 6 bases and J by 7 bases, with 13 bases of the junction left unmatched. This CDR3 spans 15 amino acids. Germline-derived CDR1 and CDR2 are SGHNT and YYREEE (reference sequence). CDR3 bases: TGTGCCAGCACAGCGGGAGGGCCCTCGCAACGTGAGCAGTACTTC. This encodes CASTAGGPSQREQYF. Complete variable domain (other parts from reference TRBV5-4 and TRBJ2-7): ETGVTQSPTHLIKTRGQQVTLRCSSQSGHNTVSWYQQALGQGPQFIFQYYREEENGRGNFPPRFSGLQFPNYSSELNVNALELDDSALYLCASTAGGPSQREQYFGPGTRLTVT.

This clone was counted between two and nine times. The rearrangement joins TRBV6-6 to TRBJ1-3, with 8 bases identical to TRBD1. J lost 2 bases, V lost 8 bases, and 2 bases had no gene match. CDR1 is MNHNY, CDR2 SVGAGI, per germline (reference sequence). The CDR3 sequence is 13 residues long. This CDR3 is CASQGAPGNTIYF. DNA for the CDR3: TGTGCCAGCCAGGGGGCGCCTGGAAACACCATATATTTT.

CDR3 sequence (DNA): TGTGCCAGCAGCTTAGGCCAGGGGGCGAAGTATGGCTACACCTTC. Protein product: CASSLGQGAKYGYTF. This sequence joins TRBV13 and TRBJ1-2; the match to TRBD1 covers 8 bases. CDR1 and CDR2 from the germline V gene are PRHDT and FYEKMQ (reference sequence). This CDR3 comprises 15 residues. V dropped 0 bases and J dropped 5; count of bases not matched to a gene: 5.

The rearrangement links TRBV5-1 to TRBJ2-1; 8 bases are a match to TRBD2. CDR3 length: 16 residues. Unmatched junction bases numbered 6, after V lost 0 bases and J lost 4 bases. Looked up from germline, CDR1 is SGHRS and CDR2 is YFSETQ. CDR3 amino acids: CASSLETGGGYNEQFF. CDR3 DNA sequence: TGCGCCAGCAGCTTGGAAACGGGAGGGGGGTACAATGAGCAGTTCTTC. The full variable domain, its missing parts supplied by reference TRBV5-1 and TRBJ2-1, is KAGVTQTPRYLIKTRGQQVTLSCSPISGHRSVSWYQQTPGQGLQFLFEYFSETQRNKGNFPGRFSGRQFSNSRSEMNVSTLELGDSALYLCASSLETGGGYNEQFFGPGTRLTVL.

V usage is TRBV13 and J usage is TRBJ1-6; D ambiguous. The germline V gene has CDR1 PRHDT and CDR2 FYEKMQ (reference sequence). This CDR3 contains 12 residues. The V end lost 6 bases, the J end lost 8 bases, and 8 bases lay between the germline ends. The CDR3, as DNA: TGTGCCAGCAGGGAGGGTGATTCACCCCTCCACTTT. It yields the protein CASREGDSPLHF.

This rearrangement joins TRBV18 to TRBJ1-6, with D tentatively TRBD1 (6 bases). Between the trimmed V and J ends, which lost 2 bases and 7 bases, there was a span of 12 bases. Germline values: CDR1 KGHSH, CDR2 LQKENI. The CDR3 is 15 amino acids. CDR3 coding DNA: TGTGCCAGCTCACCAGGCGCAGGGGTAAATTCACCCCTCCACTTT. Protein sequence: CASSPGAGVNSPLHF.

V is TRBV6-1 and J is TRBJ2-7, with 9 positions matching TRBD1. Germline CDR1 and CDR2: MNHNS and SASEGT. CDR3 length: 16 residues. Unmatched junction bases numbered 7, after V lost 1 base and J lost 3 bases. This CDR3 reads CASSEDRGRGVYEQYF. CDR3 coding DNA: TGTGCCAGCAGTGAAGACAGGGGGCGAGGAGTCTACGAGCAGTACTTC.

The DNA of the CDR3 is TGTGCCAGCAGCTTAACCACCGGGACATTCTATGGCTACACCTTC. It codes for CASSLTTGTFYGYTF. The V gene is TRBV7-3, the J gene TRBJ1-2; tentative D call: TRBD1 (6 bases). The ends were cut back, 0 bases at V and 4 bases at J, with 12 bases in the middle. CDR3 length: 15 residues. Germline V gives CDR1 SGHTA, CDR2 FQGTGA.

J is TRBJ1-2 and V is TRBV19; D gene uncertain. The V gene lost 4 bases and the J gene lost 2 bases, with 11 bases spanning the gap. The V gene's germline CDR1 is LNHDA and CDR2 SQIVND (reference sequence). The CDR3 has 14 residues. CDR3 coding DNA: TGTGCCAGTAGTACATCATCGGGAAACTATGGCTACACCTTC. Protein product: CASSTSSGNYGYTF.